Presented here are 8 T cell receptor beta chains from one specimen sequenced in a study of blood T cells in healthy people across ages. With a J-beta primer mix and a sample-barcoded 5' primer, a second PCR ran 7 to 11 cycles. TCRdb called the 5' RACE reads again in MiXCR, with one record for every CDR3 protein. The data hold 1.5 million to 2 million distinct CDR3 sequences, with about 39% observed a single time. Sequenced sample: blood. The source of these receptors is a human donor in good health.

The chain employs TRBV6-5 and TRBJ1-5; D unclear. The germline gives CDR1 MNHEY, CDR2 SVGAGI. The CDR3 sequence is 15 residues long. The ends were cut back, 0 bases at V and 2 bases at J, with 8 bases in the middle. The CDR3 loop reads CASSYSSEGNQPQHF. CDR3 sequence (DNA): TGTGCCAGCAGTTACTCGTCGGAAGGCAATCAGCCCCAGCATTTT.

This clonotype was observed many times. The chain joins TRBV20-1 to TRBJ2-1; D unresolved. Germline CDR1 is DFQATT and CDR2 is SNEGSKA (reference sequence). The CDR3 sequence is 12 residues long. Trimming removed 8 bases from V and 7 bases from J, with 15 bases in between. The CDR3 DNA sequence: TGCAGTTTTGGATGGGTGGGGAATGAGCAGTTCTTC. Protein: CSFGWVGNEQFF.

CDR3: CASSPQDSQFGYTF. DNA for the CDR3: TGTGCCAGCTCACCTCAGGACAGTCAGTTTGGCTACACCTTC. The chain recombines TRBV18 with TRBJ1-2; TRBD1 is a possible D gene (6 bases). CDR1 is KGHSH and CDR2 is LQKENI in the germline V gene. The CDR3 runs 14 residues. V lost 3 bases to trimming and J lost 7 bases, with 15 bases between them.

This rearrangement joins TRBV29-1 to TRBJ2-7, with 7 bases lining up with TRBD2. From germline, CDR1 is SQVTM and CDR2 ANQGSEA. The CDR3 runs to 13 residues. The J segment lost 0 bases and the V segment lost 7 bases, leaving 6 bases of the junction unmatched. The chain's CDR3 is CSADGGTSYEQYF. DNA for the CDR3: TGCAGCGCCGACGGGGGGACCTCCTACGAGCAGTACTTC.

The V call is TRBV7-9, the J call TRBJ1-1, with D maybe TRBD1 (5 bases). The CDR3 spans 17 residues. V was pared by 5 bases and J by 8 bases, with 27 bases between. Germline assignment: CDR1 SEHNR and CDR2 FQNEAQ (reference sequence). The chain's CDR3 is CASSPARDPGFGTEAFF. For the CDR3, the DNA is TGTGCCAGCAGCCCGGCAAGGGACCCAGGGTTTGGTACCGAAGCTTTCTTT.

This chain joins TRBV7-2 and TRBJ2-7; 7 nucleotides agree with TRBD1. The CDR3 contains 15 residues. With V trimmed by 5 bases and J by 5 bases, 12 bases remained unmatched. Germline V gives CDR1 SGHTA, CDR2 FQGNSA. The CDR3 DNA reads TGTGCCAGCAGCCTCAGGGGGTTGCGAACCGACGAGCAGTACTTC. Translated: CASSLRGLRTDEQYF.

Regarding this clonotype: Germline and junction disagree at one end, which may indicate a read error. The rearrangement joins TRBV11-3 to TRBJ2-2; tentatively, D is TRBD2 (5 bases). Germline lookup yields CDR1 SGHNT and CDR2 YENEEA. The CDR3 length is 14 residues. CDR3 protein: CACSNGVNTEELFF. The CDR3 nucleotides are TGTGCCTGCTCCAACGGGGTGAACACCGAGGAGCTGTTTTTT.

This clonotype was seen a handful of times. V and J are TRBV29-1 and TRBJ2-7; the D is unclear. Per germline, CDR1 SQVTM and CDR2 ANQGSEA. This CDR3 has 13 residues. The germline V and J ends were trimmed by 7 bases and 2 bases, with 15 bases remaining between them. The CDR3 DNA reads as TGCAGCGCTTCCCCGCGTGGGGCCTACGAGCAGTACTTC. Translating gives CSASPRGAYEQYF.